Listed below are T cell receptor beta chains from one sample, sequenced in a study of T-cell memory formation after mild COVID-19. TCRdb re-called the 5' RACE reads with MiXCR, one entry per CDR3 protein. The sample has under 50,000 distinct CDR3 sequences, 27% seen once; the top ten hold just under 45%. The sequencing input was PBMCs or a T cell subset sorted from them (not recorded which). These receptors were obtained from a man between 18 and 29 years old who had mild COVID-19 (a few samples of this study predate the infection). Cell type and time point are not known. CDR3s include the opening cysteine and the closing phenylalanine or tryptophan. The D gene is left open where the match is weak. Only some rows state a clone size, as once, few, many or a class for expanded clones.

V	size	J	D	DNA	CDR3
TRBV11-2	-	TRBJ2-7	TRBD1	TGTGCCAGCAGCTCAACCGGGACAGGGGGTTACGAGCAGTACTTC	CASSSTGTGGYEQYF
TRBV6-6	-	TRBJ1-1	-	TGTGCCAGCAGTTATGGGGGGGAGATGAACACTGAAGCTTTCTTT	CASSYGGEMNTEAFF
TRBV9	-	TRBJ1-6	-	TGTGCCAGCAGCGTAGGGGGGGTATACTCACCCCTCCACTTT	CASSVGGVYSPLHF
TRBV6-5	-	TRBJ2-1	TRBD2	TGTGCCAGCAGTTACACCAGCGGGGGAGATTCCTACAATGAGCAGTTCTTC	CASSYTSGGDSYNEQFF
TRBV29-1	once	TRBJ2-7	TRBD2	TGCAGCGCTTCCCGCGGGAGTTTCGACGAGCAGTACTTC	CSASRGSFDEQYF
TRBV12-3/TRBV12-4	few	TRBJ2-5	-	TGTGCCAGCAGCTATGGACTTGGAGGAGAGACCCAGTACTTC	CASSYGLGGETQYF
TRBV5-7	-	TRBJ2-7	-	TGTGCCAGCAGCTTGGAAGGGGAGCAGTACTTC	CASSLEGEQYF
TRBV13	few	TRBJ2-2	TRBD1	TGTGCCAGCAGCCCCGGGACAGGGACGGCCGGGGAGCTGTTTTTT	CASSPGTGTAGELFF
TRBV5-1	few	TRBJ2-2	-	TGCGCCAGCAGCTTTCGTCCGGGAGACACCGGGGAGCTGTTTTTT	CASSFRPGDTGELFF
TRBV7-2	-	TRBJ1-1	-	TGTGCCAGCACCACTCTTGAAGCTTTCTTT	CASTTLEAFF
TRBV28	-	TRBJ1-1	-	TGTGCCAGCAGGTCTCCTGAACCCACTGAAGCTTTCTTT	CASRSPEPTEAFF
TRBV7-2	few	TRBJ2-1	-	TGTGCCAGCAGCTTCTTGGAAAGGGCTAACAATGAGCAGTTCTTC	CASSFLERANNEQFF
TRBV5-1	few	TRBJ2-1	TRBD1	TGCGCCAGCACCCTAGACCGCACAGGGGTCAATGAGCAGTTCTTC	CASTLDRTGVNEQFF
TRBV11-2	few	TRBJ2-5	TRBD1	TGTGCCAGCAGCTTAGGCGCCAGGGGGCTCCAAGAGACCCAGTACTTC	CASSLGARGLQETQYF
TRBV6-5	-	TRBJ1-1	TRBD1	TGTGCCAGCAGTCGTCCCGGGACAGGGACCACTGAAGCTTTCTTT	CASSRPGTGTTEAFF
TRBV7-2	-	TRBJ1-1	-	TGTGCCAGCACCGAAGCGGGCCTTCTGAACACTGAAGCTTTCTTT	CASTEAGLLNTEAFF
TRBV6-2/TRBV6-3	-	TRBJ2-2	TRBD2	TGTGCCAGCAGTGGACTAGCGGACAAAATTCCCACCGGGGAGCTGTTTTTT	CASSGLADKIPTGELFF
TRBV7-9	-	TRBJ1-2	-	TGTGCCAGCAGCTTAGGACTCTATGCAGGGGACGTCTATGGCTACACCTTC	CASSLGLYAGDVYGYTF
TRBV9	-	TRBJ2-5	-	TGTGCCAGCAGCGTCACTGGAACGGGAAGCCGGGCGGCCCAGTACTTC	CASSVTGTGSRAAQYF
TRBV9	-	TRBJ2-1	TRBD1	TGTGCCAGCAGCGTATCTTTTGGGACAGGGTCCTACAATGAGCAGTTCTTC	CASSVSFGTGSYNEQFF
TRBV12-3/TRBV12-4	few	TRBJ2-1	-	TGTGCCAGCCCCGGGGCCTCGGGGAATGAGCAGTTCTTC	CASPGASGNEQFF
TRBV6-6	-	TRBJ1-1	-	TGTGCCAGCAGTTACAAGGTAGAAATGAACACTGAAGCTTTCTTT	CASSYKVEMNTEAFF
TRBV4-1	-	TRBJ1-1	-	TGCGCCAGCAGCCAACCCCCCGCCAGGGGTAGCACTGAAGCTTTCTTT	CASSQPPARGSTEAFF
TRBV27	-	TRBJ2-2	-	TGTGCCAGCAGTTTATCCCCTGGAGCCGGGGAGCTGTTTTTT	CASSLSPGAGELFF
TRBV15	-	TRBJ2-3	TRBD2	TGTGCCACCAGCAGACTTGGGACTAGCGTCGGGAGGACGCAGTATTTT	CATSRLGTSVGRTQYF
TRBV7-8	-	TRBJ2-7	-	TGTGCCAGCAGCTTAAGGCCCCATTCCTACGAGCAGTACTTC	CASSLRPHSYEQYF
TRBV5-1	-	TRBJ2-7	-	TGCGCCAGCAGCCCCGGAGGGGGGTCCTACGAGCAGTACTTC	CASSPGGGSYEQYF
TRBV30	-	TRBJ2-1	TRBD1	TGTGCCTGGAGTGGAGGGGTACCGGGACAGGGTTTGAGCGGGTCCTACAATGAGCAGTTCTTC	CAWSGGVPGQGLSGSYNEQFF
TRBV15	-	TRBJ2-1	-	TGTGCCACCAGCAGAGTGGAGACTAGTTGGGGGGATGAGCAGTTCTTC	CATSRVETSWGDEQFF
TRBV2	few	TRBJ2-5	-	TGTGCCAGCAGTGTAGAGGCAAAAGAGACCCAGTACTTC	CASSVEAKETQYF
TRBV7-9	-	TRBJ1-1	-	TGTGCCAGCAGCTGGAACACTGAAGCTTTCTTT	CASSWNTEAFF
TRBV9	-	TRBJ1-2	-	TGTGCCAGCAGTCCGGGGACCTTC	CASSPGTF
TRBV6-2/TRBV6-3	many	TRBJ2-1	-	TGTGCCAGCAGTTACCGGATGGATAAGTCCTACAATGAGCAGTTCTTC	CASSYRMDKSYNEQFF
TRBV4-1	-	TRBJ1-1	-	TGCGCCAGCAGCCAAGAATGGGGCTTAGGGGACACTGAAGCTTTCTTT	CASSQEWGLGDTEAFF
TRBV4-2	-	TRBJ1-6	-	TGTGCCAGCAGCCAAGAGGAGGGTCAGAGTTCACCCCTCCACTTT	CASSQEEGQSSPLHF
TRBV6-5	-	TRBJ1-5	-	TGTGCCAGCAGTGCCAGGACCGCTCGACCCCAGCATTTT	CASSARTARPQHF
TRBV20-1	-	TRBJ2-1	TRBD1	TGCAGTGCTAGAGATCGGGCAGGGGGCGTTGAGCAGTTCTTC	CSARDRAGGVEQFF
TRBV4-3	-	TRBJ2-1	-	TGCGCCAGCAGCCTGGACCCCTACAATGAGCAGTTCTTC	CASSLDPYNEQFF
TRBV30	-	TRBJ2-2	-	TGTGCCTGGGACCTTACCGGGGAGCTGTTTTTT	CAWDLTGELFF
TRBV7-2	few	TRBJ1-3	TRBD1	TGTGCCAGCAGCTTATGGGGTCCGGGACAGGTCCTAGCGTCCTCTGGAAACACCATATATTTT	CASSLWGPGQVLASSGNTIYF
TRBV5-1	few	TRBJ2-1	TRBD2	TGCGCCAGCAGCTTAGTACTAGCGGGGATAAATGAGCAGTTCTTC	CASSLVLAGINEQFF
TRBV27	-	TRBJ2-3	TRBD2	TGTGCCAGCAGTTTCCGCGGGGGGCCGTGGAGGCAGTATTTT	CASSFRGGPWRQYF
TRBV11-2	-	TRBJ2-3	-	TGTGCCAGCAGCTTAGAGTTCGGCACAGATACGCAGTATTTT	CASSLEFGTDTQYF